This record covers a single TCR beta chain. Germline loops: CDR1 MNHEY, CDR2 SVGAGI. Germline trimming cut 7 bases from V and 0 bases from J; bases unmatched to any gene: 6. This CDR3 comprises 14 residues. Produced via immunoSEQ multiplex PCR; TCRdb's table is partial and in-frame only. Of approximately 290,000 clones in the sample, 80% to 90% were seen once. The sample comes from a study of blood T cell repertoires in COVID-19. At the level of the study: There were acute and convalescent COVID-19 samples, and they came from the United States, Italy and Spain.

This chain links TRBV6-5 with TRBJ2-7; 7 bases are a match to TRBD1. The clonotype was recovered from a woman younger than 45 who had recovered from COVID-19. Sample: PBMCs or T cells enriched from blood (not recorded which). DNA for the CDR3: TGTGCCAGCACCTCGGGACAGATCTCCTACGAGCAGTACTTC. It specifies CASTSGQISYEQYF.